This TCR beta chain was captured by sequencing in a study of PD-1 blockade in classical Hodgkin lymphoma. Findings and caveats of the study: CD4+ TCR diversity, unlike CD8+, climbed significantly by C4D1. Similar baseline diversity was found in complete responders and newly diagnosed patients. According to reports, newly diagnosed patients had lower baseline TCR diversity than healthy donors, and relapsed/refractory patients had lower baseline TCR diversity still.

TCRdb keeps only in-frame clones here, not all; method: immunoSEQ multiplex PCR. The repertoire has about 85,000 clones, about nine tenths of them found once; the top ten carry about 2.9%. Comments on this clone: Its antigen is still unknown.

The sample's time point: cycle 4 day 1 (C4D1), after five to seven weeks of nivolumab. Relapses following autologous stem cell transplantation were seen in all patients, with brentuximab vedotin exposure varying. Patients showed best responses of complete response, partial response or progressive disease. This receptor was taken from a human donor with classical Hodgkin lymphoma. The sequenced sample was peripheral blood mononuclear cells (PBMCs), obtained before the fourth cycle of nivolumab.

In nucleotides, the CDR3 is TGTGCCAGCAGCTTAGATGTCGGGTTTTATGGCTACACCTTC. It is translated as CASSLDVGFYGYTF. The chain employs TRBV11-2 and TRBJ1-2; D gene uncertain. Germline V gives CDR1 SGHAT, CDR2 FQNNGV. V was pared by 0 bases and J by 5 bases, with 10 bases between. The length of the CDR3 is 14 residues. The full variable domain, rest sourced from reference TRBV11-2 and TRBJ1-2, is EAGVAQSPRYKIIEKRQSVAFWCNPISGHATLYWYQQILGQGPKLLIQFQNNGVVDDSQLPKDRFSAERLKGVDSTLKIQPAKLEDSAVYLCASSLDVGFYGYTFGSGTRLTVV.